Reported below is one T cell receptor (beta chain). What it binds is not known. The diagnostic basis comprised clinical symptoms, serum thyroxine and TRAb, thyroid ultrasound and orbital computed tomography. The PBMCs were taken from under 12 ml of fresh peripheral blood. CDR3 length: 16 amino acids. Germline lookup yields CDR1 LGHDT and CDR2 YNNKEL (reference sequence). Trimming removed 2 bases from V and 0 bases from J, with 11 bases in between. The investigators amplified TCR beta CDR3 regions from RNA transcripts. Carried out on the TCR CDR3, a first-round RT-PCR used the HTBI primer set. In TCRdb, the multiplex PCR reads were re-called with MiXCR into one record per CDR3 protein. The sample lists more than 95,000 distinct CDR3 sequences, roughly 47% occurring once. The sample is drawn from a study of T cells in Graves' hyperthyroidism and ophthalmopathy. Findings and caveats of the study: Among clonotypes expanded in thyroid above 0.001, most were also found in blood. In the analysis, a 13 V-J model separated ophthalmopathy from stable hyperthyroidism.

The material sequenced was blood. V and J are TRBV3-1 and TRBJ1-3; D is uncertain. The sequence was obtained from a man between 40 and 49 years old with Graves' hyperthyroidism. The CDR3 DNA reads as TGTGCCAGCAGCCAACCCACTAGGGACTCTGGAAACACCATATATTTT. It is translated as CASSQPTRDSGNTIYF.